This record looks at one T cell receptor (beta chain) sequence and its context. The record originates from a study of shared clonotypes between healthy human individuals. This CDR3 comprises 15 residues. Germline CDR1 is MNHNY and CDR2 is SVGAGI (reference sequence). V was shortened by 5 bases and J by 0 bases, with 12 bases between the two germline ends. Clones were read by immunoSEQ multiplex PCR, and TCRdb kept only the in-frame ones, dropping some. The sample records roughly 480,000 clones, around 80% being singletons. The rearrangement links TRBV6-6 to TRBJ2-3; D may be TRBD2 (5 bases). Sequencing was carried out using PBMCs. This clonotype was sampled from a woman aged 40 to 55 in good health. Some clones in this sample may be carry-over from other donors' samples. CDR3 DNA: TGTGCCAGCAGTCATGGACTGCAGAGCACAGATACGCAGTATTTT. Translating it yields CASSHGLQSTDTQYF.